Reported below is one T cell receptor (beta chain). These data belong to a study of chemoradiotherapy in HPV16-positive cancers. Overall study context: A couple of HPV16-positive patients' cells yielded candidate HPV-specific clones and common motifs.

Assay: immunoSEQ multiplex PCR; the TCRdb copy retains only in-frame clones and omits some. The table records a few thousand clones, about four fifths of them present only once. Samples were taken several times over chemoradiotherapy. The V end was cut by 3 bases, the J end by 3 bases, with 8 bases between. This CDR3 has 14 amino acids. From germline, CDR1 is MDHEN and CDR2 SYDVKM. The sequenced sample was tumor tissue, obtained from a patient who underwent chemoradiotherapy. V and J are TRBV28 and TRBJ2-2; D not resolved. This clonotype was sampled from a human donor with HPV-associated anogenital cancer. The CDR3: CASSFGAHTGELFF. CDR3 nucleotide sequence: TGTGCCAGCAGTTTTGGCGCCCACACCGGGGAGCTGTTTTTT.